This is a list of T cell receptor beta chains from one sample in a study of T-cell memory formation after mild COVID-19. TCRdb independently ran MiXCR on the 5' RACE reads; one entry per CDR3 protein. This sample carries under 300,000 distinct CDR3 sequences, approximately 8.4% of them seen once, and the ten largest clones take 22%. Specimen: PBMCs or a T cell subset sorted from them (not recorded which). These receptors originate from a young man who had mild COVID-19 (a few samples of this study predate the infection). Cell type and time point are not known. Each CDR3 is given with its conserved first and last residue.

j_call v_call cdr3_aa
TRBJ1-5 TRBV12-3/TRBV12-4 CASSLQVSQPQHF
TRBJ2-7 TRBV10-3 CASGPASGAYEQYF
TRBJ2-1 TRBV9 CASSVGGTGGNEQFF
TRBJ2-5 TRBV20-1 CSARDSLQETQYF
TRBJ2-7 TRBV7-8 CASSSNSGTGAYEQYF
TRBJ1-5 TRBV6-6 CASRLLLTNQPQHF
TRBJ2-5 TRBV6-5 CASSYSWTGGRPQYF
TRBJ1-2 TRBV18 CASSPGQSPYGYTF
TRBJ2-1 TRBV7-9 CASSPRTSGSNEQFF
TRBJ1-2 TRBV2 CATQGGGYYGYTF
TRBJ1-1 TRBV2 CASRGTGVAEAFF
TRBJ1-4 TRBV12-3/TRBV12-4 CASRRGRANEKLFF
TRBJ1-1 TRBV5-4 CASSRTGRISIPEAFF
TRBJ2-1 TRBV7-2 CASSSSGPGLAGVNEQFF
TRBJ2-7 TRBV6-2/TRBV6-3 CASTRLAGTYEQYF
TRBJ2-6 TRBV7-6 CASSLVAPPLKSGANVLTF
TRBJ2-6 TRBV4-2 CASSQEPGQAAGANVLTF
TRBJ2-5 TRBV5-1 CASSPERGRETQYF
TRBJ1-1 TRBV5-1 CASSDGTGLMNTEAFF
TRBJ2-5 TRBV5-6 CASSLSTSTDQGDTQYF
TRBJ2-2 TRBV13 CASSLGRRGGRTGELFF
TRBJ2-2 TRBV27 CASIAGTGELFF
TRBJ1-2 TRBV6-6 CASRNPGQTDYGYTF
TRBJ2-3 TRBV12-3/TRBV12-4 CASSLTSPSDTQYF
TRBJ2-3 TRBV27 CASSPLVTDTQYF
TRBJ2-2 TRBV6-5 CASSYRRTALGELFF
TRBJ1-5 TRBV28 CASRPMTGREQPQHF
TRBJ1-5 TRBV6-5 CATRRAGARNQPQHF
TRBJ2-3 TRBV12-3/TRBV12-4 CASSLAPTVYTDTQYF
TRBJ1-1 TRBV7-2 CASSLDIGTEAFF
TRBJ1-1 TRBV9 CASTRQAMNTEAFF
TRBJ2-2 TRBV7-9 CASSKPGQGPGELFF
TRBJ1-5 TRBV20-1 CSAGGHSNQPQHF
TRBJ1-2 TRBV25-1 CASSADPGQLTYGYTF
TRBJ2-5 TRBV5-1 CASSLGVGRKETQYF
TRBJ1-6 TRBV5-1 CASSSGTGESPLHF
TRBJ2-3 TRBV20-1 CRPENTQYF
TRBJ2-1 TRBV4-3 CASSRVLRGVDEQFF
TRBJ2-6 TRBV30 CAWTTGSGANVLTF
TRBJ1-2 TRBV12-3/TRBV12-4 CASSPDYYYGYTF
TRBJ1-5 TRBV6-2/TRBV6-3 CASSKTAFQGQPQHF
TRBJ2-3 TRBV12-3/TRBV12-4 CASRDTGAQDTQYF
TRBJ1-2 TRBV5-5 CASSPRGALDYGYTF
TRBJ1-1 TRBV6-6 CASSYWDRAERAFF
TRBJ1-2 TRBV7-9 CASSSGDRGYYGYTF
TRBJ2-1 TRBV6-6 CASSFSGGDGNEQFF
TRBJ2-7 TRBV7-2 CASSSDRRYEQYF
TRBJ1-5 TRBV20-1 CSARLPDQPQHF
TRBJ2-2 TRBV7-9 CASSGQGTGELFF
TRBJ1-6 TRBV7-8 CASSLAGGTANSPLHF
TRBJ2-3 TRBV7-2 CASSPSPLAGGLTDTQYF
TRBJ2-1 TRBV20-1 CSGLGLNSYNEQFF
TRBJ1-2 TRBV5-6 CASSLAGGSGYTF